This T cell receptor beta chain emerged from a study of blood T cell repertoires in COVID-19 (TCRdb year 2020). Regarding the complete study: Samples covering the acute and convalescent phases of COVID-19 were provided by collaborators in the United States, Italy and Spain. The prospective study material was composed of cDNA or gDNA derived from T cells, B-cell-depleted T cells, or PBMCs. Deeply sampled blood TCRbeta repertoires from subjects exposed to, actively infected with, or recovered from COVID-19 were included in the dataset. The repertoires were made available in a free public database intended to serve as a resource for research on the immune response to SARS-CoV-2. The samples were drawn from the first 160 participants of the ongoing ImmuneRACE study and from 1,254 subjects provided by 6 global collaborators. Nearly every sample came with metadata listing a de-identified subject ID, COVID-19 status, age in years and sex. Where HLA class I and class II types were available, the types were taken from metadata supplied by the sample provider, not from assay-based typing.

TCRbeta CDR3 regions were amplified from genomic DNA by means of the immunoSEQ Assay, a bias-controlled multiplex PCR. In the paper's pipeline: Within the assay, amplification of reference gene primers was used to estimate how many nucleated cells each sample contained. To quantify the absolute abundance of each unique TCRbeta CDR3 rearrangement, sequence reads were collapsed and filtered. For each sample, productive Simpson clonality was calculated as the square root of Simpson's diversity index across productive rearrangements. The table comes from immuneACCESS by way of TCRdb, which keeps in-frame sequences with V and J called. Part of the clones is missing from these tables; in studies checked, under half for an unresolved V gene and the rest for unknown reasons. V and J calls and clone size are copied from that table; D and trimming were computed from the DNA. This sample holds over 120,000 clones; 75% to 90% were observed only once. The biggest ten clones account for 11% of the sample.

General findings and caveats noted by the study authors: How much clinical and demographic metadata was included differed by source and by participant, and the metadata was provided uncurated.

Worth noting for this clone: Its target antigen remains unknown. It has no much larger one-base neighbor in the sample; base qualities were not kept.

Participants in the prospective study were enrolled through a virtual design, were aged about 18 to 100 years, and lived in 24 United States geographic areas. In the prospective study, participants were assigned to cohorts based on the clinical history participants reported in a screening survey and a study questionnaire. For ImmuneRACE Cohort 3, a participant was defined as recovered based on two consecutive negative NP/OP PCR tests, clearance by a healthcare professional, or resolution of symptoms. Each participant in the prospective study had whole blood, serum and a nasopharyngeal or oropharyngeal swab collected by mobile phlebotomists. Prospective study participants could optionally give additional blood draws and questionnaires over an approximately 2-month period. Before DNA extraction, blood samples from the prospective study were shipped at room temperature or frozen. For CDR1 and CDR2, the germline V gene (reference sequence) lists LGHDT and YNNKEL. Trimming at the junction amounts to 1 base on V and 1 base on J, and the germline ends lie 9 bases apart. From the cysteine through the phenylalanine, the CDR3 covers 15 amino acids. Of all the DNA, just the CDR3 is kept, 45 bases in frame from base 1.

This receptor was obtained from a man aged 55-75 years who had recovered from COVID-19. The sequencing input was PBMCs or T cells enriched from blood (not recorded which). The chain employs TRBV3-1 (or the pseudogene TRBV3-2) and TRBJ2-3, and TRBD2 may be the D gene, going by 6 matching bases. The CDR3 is CASSQGLEGTDTQYF. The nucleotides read TGTGCCAGCAGCCAAGGACTAGAAGGCACAGATACGCAGTATTTT.